This T cell receptor beta chain is from a study of blood T cell repertoires in COVID-19. Looking at the study overall: The origin of the acute and convalescent COVID-19 samples was the United States, Italy and Spain.

Clones were read by immunoSEQ multiplex PCR, and TCRdb kept only the in-frame ones, dropping some. Among about 200,000 clones, around nine tenths were seen once, and the ten largest hold around 3.7%. Trimming cost V 5 bases and J 1 base, with 15 bases left between them. Germline CDR1 and CDR2: MNHEY and SMNVEV (reference sequence). The CDR3 covers 16 residues. All enrollees were roughly 18 to 100 years old and from 24 US areas. This clonotype originated in a woman in her twenties or thirties with acute COVID-19. This sequence joins TRBV27 and TRBJ2-1; D is possibly TRBD1 (8 bases). Sequenced sample: PBMCs or T cells enriched from blood (not recorded which). The CDR3: CASSPNRGGSYNEQFF. The CDR3 nucleotides read TGTGCCAGCAGTCCCAACAGGGGGGGTTCCTACAATGAGCAGTTCTTC.